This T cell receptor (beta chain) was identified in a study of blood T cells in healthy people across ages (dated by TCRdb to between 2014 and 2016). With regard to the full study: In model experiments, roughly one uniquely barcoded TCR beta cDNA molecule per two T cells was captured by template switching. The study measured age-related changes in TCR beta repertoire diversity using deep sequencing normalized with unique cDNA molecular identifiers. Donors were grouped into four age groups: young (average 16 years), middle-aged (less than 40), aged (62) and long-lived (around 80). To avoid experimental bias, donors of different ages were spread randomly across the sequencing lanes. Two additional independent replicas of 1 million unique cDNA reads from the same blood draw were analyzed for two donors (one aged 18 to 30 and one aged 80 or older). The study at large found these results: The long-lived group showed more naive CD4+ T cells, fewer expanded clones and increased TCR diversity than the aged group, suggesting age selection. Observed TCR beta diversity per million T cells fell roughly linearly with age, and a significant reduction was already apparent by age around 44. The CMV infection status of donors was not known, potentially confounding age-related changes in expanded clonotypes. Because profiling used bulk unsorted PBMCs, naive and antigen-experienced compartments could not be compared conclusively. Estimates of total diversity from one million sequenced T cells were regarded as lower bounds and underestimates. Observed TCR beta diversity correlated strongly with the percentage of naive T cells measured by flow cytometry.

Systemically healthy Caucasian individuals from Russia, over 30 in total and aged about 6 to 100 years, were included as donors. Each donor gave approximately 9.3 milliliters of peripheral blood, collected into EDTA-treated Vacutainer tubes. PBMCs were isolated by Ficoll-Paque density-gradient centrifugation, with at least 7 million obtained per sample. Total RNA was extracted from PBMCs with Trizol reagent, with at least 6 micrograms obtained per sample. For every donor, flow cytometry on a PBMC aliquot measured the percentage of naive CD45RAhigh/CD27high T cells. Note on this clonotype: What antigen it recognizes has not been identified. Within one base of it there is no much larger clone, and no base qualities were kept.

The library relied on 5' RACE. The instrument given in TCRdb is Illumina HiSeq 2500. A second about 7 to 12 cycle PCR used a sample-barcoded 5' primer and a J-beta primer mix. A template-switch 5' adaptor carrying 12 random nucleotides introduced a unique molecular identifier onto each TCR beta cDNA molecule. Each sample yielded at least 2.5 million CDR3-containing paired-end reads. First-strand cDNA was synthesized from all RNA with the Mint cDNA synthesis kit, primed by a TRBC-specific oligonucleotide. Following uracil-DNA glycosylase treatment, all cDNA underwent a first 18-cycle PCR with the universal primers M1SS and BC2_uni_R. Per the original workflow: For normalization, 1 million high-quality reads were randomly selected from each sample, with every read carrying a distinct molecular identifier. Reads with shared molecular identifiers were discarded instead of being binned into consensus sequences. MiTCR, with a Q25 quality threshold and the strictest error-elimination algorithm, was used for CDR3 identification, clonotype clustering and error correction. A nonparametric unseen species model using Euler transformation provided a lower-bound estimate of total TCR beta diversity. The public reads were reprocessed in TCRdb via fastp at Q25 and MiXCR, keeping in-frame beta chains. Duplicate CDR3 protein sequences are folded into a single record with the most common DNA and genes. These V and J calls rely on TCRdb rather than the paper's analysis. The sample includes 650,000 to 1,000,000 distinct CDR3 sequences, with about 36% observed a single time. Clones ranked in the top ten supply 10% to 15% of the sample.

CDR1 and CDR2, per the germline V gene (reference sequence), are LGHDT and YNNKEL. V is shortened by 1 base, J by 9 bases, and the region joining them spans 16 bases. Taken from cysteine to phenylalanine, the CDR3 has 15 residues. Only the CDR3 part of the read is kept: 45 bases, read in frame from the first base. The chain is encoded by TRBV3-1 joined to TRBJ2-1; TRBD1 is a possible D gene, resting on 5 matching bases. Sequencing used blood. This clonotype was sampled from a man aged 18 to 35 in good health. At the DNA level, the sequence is TGTGCCAGCAGCCAAGGGGCAGGGTTTGAGAGTGAGCAGTTCTTC. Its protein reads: CASSQGAGFESEQFF.